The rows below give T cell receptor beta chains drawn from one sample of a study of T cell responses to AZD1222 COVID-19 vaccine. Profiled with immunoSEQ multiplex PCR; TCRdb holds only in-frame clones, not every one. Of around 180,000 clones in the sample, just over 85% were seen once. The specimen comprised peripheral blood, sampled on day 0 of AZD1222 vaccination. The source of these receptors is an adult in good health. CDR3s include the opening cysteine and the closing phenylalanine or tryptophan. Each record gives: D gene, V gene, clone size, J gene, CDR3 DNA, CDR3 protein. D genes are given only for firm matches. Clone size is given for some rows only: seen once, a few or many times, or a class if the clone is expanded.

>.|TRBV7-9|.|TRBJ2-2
TGTGCCAGCAGCTTAGGGCTACCGAACACCGGGGAGCTGTTTTTT
CASSLGLPNTGELFF
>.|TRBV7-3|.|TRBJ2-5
TGTGCCAGCAGCTTAGGGGTTTCGGGAGAGACCCAGTACTTC
CASSLGVSGETQYF
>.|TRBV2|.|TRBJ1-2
TGTGCCAGCAGTTTGGGGGGAGTTAATGGCTACACCTTC
CASSLGGVNGYTF
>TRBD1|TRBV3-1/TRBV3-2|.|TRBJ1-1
TGTGCCAGCAGCCAAGCGCAGGGGGTAGGCACTGAAGCTTTCTTT
CASSQAQGVGTEAFF
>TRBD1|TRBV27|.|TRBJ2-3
TGTGCCAGCAGTTTGGGCAGGGGGCGAGCAGATACGCAGTATTTT
CASSLGRGRADTQYF
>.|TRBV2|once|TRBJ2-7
TGTGCCAGCAGTGGGGGGACATTCTACGAGCAGTACTTC
CASSGGTFYEQYF
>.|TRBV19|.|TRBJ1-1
TGTGCCAGTAGTTCGGGGAACACTGAAGCTTTCTTT
CASSSGNTEAFF
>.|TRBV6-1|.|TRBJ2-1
TGTGCCAGCAGTGAATTCGGACTTGGGGGCTATGAGCAGTTCTTC
CASSEFGLGGYEQFF
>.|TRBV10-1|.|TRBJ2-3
TGCGCCAGCAGTCCTAGCGGCACAGATACGCAGTATTTT
CASSPSGTDTQYF
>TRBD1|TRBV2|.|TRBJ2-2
TGTGCCAGCAGGGGACAGGGAAGCACCGGGGAGCTGTTTTTT
CASRGQGSTGELFF
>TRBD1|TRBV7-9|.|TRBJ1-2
TGTGCCAGCAGCCCACCCCGGCAGGGGGCCTATGGCTACACCTTC
CASSPPRQGAYGYTF
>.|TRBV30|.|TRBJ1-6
TGTGCCTGGAGTGTAAGTCAGGGACGGAATTCACCCCTCCACTTT
CAWSVSQGRNSPLHF
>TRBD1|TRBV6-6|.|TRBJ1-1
TGTGCCAGCAGTCCGGGACAGGGGAACACTGAAGCTTTCTTT
CASSPGQGNTEAFF
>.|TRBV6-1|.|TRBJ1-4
TGTGCCAGCAGGGAAGGAAGGGAAAAACTGTTTTTT
CASREGREKLFF
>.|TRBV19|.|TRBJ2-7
TGTGCCAGTAGTCTCAACTCCTACGAGCAGTACTTC
CASSLNSYEQYF
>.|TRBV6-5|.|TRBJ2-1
TGTGCCAGCAGTCGGGCCCACCTCGGGGGTGAGCAGTTCTTC
CASSRAHLGGEQFF
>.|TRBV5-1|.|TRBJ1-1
TGCGCCAGCAGCTTGGTTGGCAGAACGGATACTGAAGCTTTCTTT
CASSLVGRTDTEAFF
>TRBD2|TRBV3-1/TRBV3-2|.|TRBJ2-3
TGTGCCAGCAGCCGAACGACTAGCGGGGGGACAGATACGCAGTATTTT
CASSRTTSGGTDTQYF
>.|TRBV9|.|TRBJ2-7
TGTGCCAGCAGCGTAGCGATGGCCAGCGAGCAGTACTTC
CASSVAMASEQYF
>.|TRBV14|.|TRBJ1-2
TGTGCCAGCAGCCAATCCCCAAGGGATGGCTACACCTTC
CASSQSPRDGYTF
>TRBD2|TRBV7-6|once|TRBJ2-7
TGTGCCAGCAGCCCTCTAGCGGGGGGCGGCTACGAGCAGTACTTC
CASSPLAGGGYEQYF
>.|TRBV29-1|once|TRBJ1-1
TGCAGCGTTGTGCGGTCGAACACTGAAGCTTTCTTT
CSVVRSNTEAFF
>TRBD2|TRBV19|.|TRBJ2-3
TGTGCCAGTAGTATAGGGCTAGCGGGGGGGCGAGATACGCAGTATTTT
CASSIGLAGGRDTQYF
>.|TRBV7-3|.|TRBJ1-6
TGTGCCAGCAGCTTAAATGGGGCGGCTAATAATTCACCCCTCCACTTT
CASSLNGAANNSPLHF
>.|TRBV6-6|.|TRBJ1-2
TGTGCCAGCAGTTTCGATGTAGCTAACTATGGCTACACCTTC
CASSFDVANYGYTF
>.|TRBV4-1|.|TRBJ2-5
TGCGCCAGCAGCCAATTGGACGGAATCGTCACCCAGTACTTC
CASSQLDGIVTQYF
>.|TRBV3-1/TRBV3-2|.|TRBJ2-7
TGTGCCAGCAGCCAAGTAGAAGACGAGCAGTACTTC
CASSQVEDEQYF
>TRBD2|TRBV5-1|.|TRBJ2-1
TGCGCCAGCAGCAGAAATAGCGGGGGGCCATCCCAAGAGCAGTTCTTC
CASSRNSGGPSQEQFF
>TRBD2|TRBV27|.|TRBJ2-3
TGTGCCAGCAGTTCCACGGGGGGTACGCAGTATTTT
CASSSTGGTQYF
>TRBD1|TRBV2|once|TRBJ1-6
TGTGCCAGCAGTGAGGGGGCAGGGGGCAATAATTCACCCCTCCACTTT
CASSEGAGGNNSPLHF
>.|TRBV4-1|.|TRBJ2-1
TGCGCCAGCAGCCAAGATAGGGAAATCGCTGTTTGGGAGCAGTTCTTC
CASSQDREIAVWEQFF
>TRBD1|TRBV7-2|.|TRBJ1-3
TGTGCCAGCAGCTTAGCGGGACAGGGGACGTCTGGAAACACCATATATTTT
CASSLAGQGTSGNTIYF
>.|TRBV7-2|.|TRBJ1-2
TGTGCCAGCAGCTTAGGGGACACCTATAACTATGGCTACACCTTC
CASSLGDTYNYGYTF
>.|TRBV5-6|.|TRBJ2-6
TGTGCCAGCAGCTTGTATGGGTCTGGGGCCAACGTCCTGACTTTC
CASSLYGSGANVLTF
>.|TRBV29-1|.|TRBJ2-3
TGCAGCGTACGAGGAGATACGCAGTATTTT
CSVRGDTQYF
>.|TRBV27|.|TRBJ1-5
TGTGCCAGCAGTGACGGGCCACGCACTCAGCCCCAGCATTTT
CASSDGPRTQPQHF
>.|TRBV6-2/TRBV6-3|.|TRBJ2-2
TGTGCCAGCAGTCGCCTGGGGGGCCCCGGGGAGCTGTTTTTT
CASSRLGGPGELFF
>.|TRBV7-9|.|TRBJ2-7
TGTGCCAGCAGCTCCCGGAGGGGCCCCTACGAGCAGTACTTC
CASSSRRGPYEQYF
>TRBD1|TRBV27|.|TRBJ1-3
TGTGCCAGCAGTCGACAGGGGGCAGGGGGAAACACCATATATTTT
CASSRQGAGGNTIYF
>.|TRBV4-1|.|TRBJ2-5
TGCGCCAGCAGCCAGCGACTTATCCAAGAGACCCAGTACTTC
CASSQRLIQETQYF